The T cell receptor beta chain described here comes from a study of blood T cell repertoires in COVID-19. Across the whole study: The samples span acute and convalescent COVID-19 from the United States, Italy and Spain.

The germline CDR1 and CDR2 sequences are ENHRY and SYGVKD. J was trimmed by 4 bases and V by 9 bases; bases with no gene match: 13. This CDR3 is 18 amino acids long. In the original analysis: Amplified reference gene primers provided the basis for estimating nucleated cell counts. Only in-frame clones appear in the TCRdb table, and some are missing; sequencing was by immunoSEQ multiplex PCR. Clone size and V and J calls were adopted from that table, with D and trimming inferred from the DNA. The table has approximately 280,000 clones, around 89% seen once. This clone has only a few counts. The chain links TRBV10-3 to TRBJ2-3; 16 nucleotides line up with TRBD2. Input material: peripheral blood. The clonotype comes from a man aged 40-49 years with acute or convalescent COVID-19. CDR3 in amino acids: CAISGTSGGAIMADTQYF. The CDR3, as DNA: TGTGCCATTTCCGGGACTAGCGGGGGGGCGATAATGGCAGATACGCAGTATTTT.